The 5 T cell receptor beta chains reported below all come from one sample, sequenced in a study of blood T cell repertoires in COVID-19. Sequencing used immunoSEQ multiplex PCR; TCRdb keeps in-frame clones, though not all of them. The data show 250,000 to 300,000 clones, around 90% seen once. The sequenced material came from PBMCs or T cells enriched from blood (not recorded which). The origin of the receptors is a woman younger than 45 who had recovered from COVID-19.

V gene TRBV6-2 or TRBV6-3 combines with J gene TRBJ1-1; the D gene is possibly TRBD1 (6 bases). The CDR3 has 20 residues. The V gene lost 2 bases and the J gene lost 2 bases, with 27 bases spanning the gap. Germline V lookup: CDR1 MNHEY, CDR2 SVGEGT. The CDR3, as DNA: TGTGCCAGCAGTTACCGCCTCAAGACAGGCCCAGAAACCCCCAACACTGAAGCTTTCTTT. It codes for CASSYRLKTGPETPNTEAFF.

The chain is built from TRBV2 and TRBJ2-2, with 7 positions matching TRBD2. The ends lost 6 bases at V and 5 bases at J; junction bases unmatched: 9. From germline, CDR1 is SNHLY and CDR2 FYNNEI. CDR3 length equals 15 residues. In DNA form, the CDR3 reads TGTGCCAGCAGCCCTGGACTAGTCAATACCGGGGAGCTGTTTTTT. Amino acids: CASSPGLVNTGELFF. Full variable domain (outside the CDR3, taken from reference TRBV2 and TRBJ2-2): EPEVTQTPSHQVTQMGQEVILRCVPISNHLYFYWYRQILGQKVEFLVSFYNNEISEKSEIFDDQFSVERPDGSNFTLKIRSTKLEDSAMYFCASSPGLVNTGELFFGEGSRLTVL.

The chain joins TRBV6-4 to TRBJ1-1, with 12 positions matching TRBD1. CDR1 and CDR2 (germline): MRHNA, SNTAGT. This CDR3 contains 16 residues. Trimming took 3 bases from V and 11 from J; bases not matched to a gene: 13. The CDR3 spells CASSETRRDRGRAAFF. Written as DNA, the CDR3 is TGTGCCAGCAGTGAAACTCGCCGGGACAGGGGGCGGGCCGCTTTCTTT.

The chain has TRBV6-1 and TRBJ1-6, with D hard to call. The CDR3 loop spans 15 amino acids. V was trimmed by 2 bases and J by 7 bases, leaving 12 bases between them. The germline V gene has CDR1 MNHNS and CDR2 SASEGT. The CDR3 bases are TGTGCCAGCAGTGAACCCCCTTCGGGAAATTCACCCCTCCACTTT. Its translation: CASSEPPSGNSPLHF.

The chain recombines TRBV28 with TRBJ1-5; tentative D call: TRBD1 (5 bases). V was pared by 1 base and J by 4 bases, with 14 bases between. From germline, CDR1 is MDHEN and CDR2 SYDVKM. The CDR3 runs to 16 residues. CDR3 nucleotide sequence: TGTGCCAGCAGTTTATCAGGGTGGGAAAAAAATCAGCCCCAGCATTTT. It encodes CASSLSGWEKNQPQHF. The full variable domain, with the rest looked up from reference TRBV28 and TRBJ1-5, is DVKVTQSSRYLVKRTGEKVFLECVQDMDHENMFWYRQDPGLGLRLIYFSYDVKMKEKGDIPEGYSVSREKKERFSLILESASTNQTSMYLCASSLSGWEKNQPQHFGDGTRLSIL.